Below are 8 T cell receptor beta chains sequenced from a single sample in a study of T cells in tuberculosis. TCRdb's copy holds only in-frame clones and misses some; the assay was immunoSEQ multiplex PCR. The sample has roughly 32,000 clones; 95% to 96% are singletons. Sequenced: PBMCs. These receptors were collected from a donor aged 10 to 29 with latent tuberculosis or without tuberculosis infection.

The chain joins TRBV6-1 to TRBJ2-1; D is unresolved. This CDR3 spans 14 amino acids. Germline CDR1 reads MNHNS; CDR2 reads SASEGT. V was clipped by 4 bases and J by 4 bases, with 11 bases between them. The CDR3 region has the DNA TGTGCCAGCAGTGGTGGCAGGCAGTACAATGAGCAGTTCTTC. This codes for CASSGGRQYNEQFF.

This chain joins TRBV11-2 and TRBJ2-1; weak D call: TRBD2 (6 bases). Germline V lookup: CDR1 SGHAT, CDR2 FQNNGV. The CDR3 sequence is 16 residues long. The V end lost 3 bases, the J end lost 6 bases, and 18 bases lay between the germline ends. The CDR3 DNA reads TGTGCCAGCAGCTTTCTGCCGGGGGAGAGTTTCAATGAGCAGTTCTTC. The encoded protein is CASSFLPGESFNEQFF.

V and J are TRBV2 and TRBJ1-2; 10 bases match TRBD1. With V trimmed by 9 bases and J by 8 bases, 3 bases remained unmatched. CDR1 SNHLY and CDR2 FYNNEI come from the germline V gene. This CDR3 contains 11 residues. The DNA of the CDR3 is TGTGCCAGAGGGACAGGGGACGGCTACACCTTC. Translation: CARGTGDGYTF.

This sequence joins TRBV6-5 and TRBJ1-2; tentatively, D is TRBD1 (5 bases). The CDR3 consists of 13 residues. Germline lookup yields CDR1 MNHEY and CDR2 SVGAGI. V was shortened by 6 bases and J by 6 bases, with 14 bases between the two germline ends. The CDR3 DNA reads as TGTGCCAGCAGCCAAGGACACGCTAATGGCTACACCTTC. Encoded protein: CASSQGHANGYTF.

The chain joins TRBV4-2 to TRBJ2-7, with TRBD2 identical over 9 bases. CDR3 size: 15 residues. V shed 1 base, J shed 5 bases, and the junction held 6 bases outside the gene matches. The germline CDR1 and CDR2 sequences are LGHNA and YNFKEQ. The CDR3 DNA reads TGTGCCAGCAGCCAAGGAGGTAGCGGGAGTGACGAGCAGTACTTC. Translating gives CASSQGGSGSDEQYF.

The chain is built from TRBV2 and TRBJ2-7; 7 nucleotides agree with TRBD1. CDR1 and CDR2 from the germline V gene are SNHLY and FYNNEI. The CDR3 has 14 amino acids. The V segment lost 6 bases and the J segment 3 bases; nucleotides outside the gene matches: 8. CDR3 nucleotide sequence: TGTGCCAGCAGGACCCCGGGACAGATCTACGAGCAGTACTTC. This codes for CASRTPGQIYEQYF.

In its sample, this clone was seen once. The J gene is TRBJ2-5, the V gene TRBV6-5, with TRBD2 identical over 10 bases. The J segment lost 6 bases and the V segment lost 1 base, leaving 5 bases of the junction unmatched. Per the germline V gene, CDR1 is MNHEY and CDR2 is SVGAGI. The CDR3 sequence is 15 residues long. The CDR3 region has the DNA TGTGCCAGCAGTTACTTAGCGGGGGGTGAGAAGACCCAGTACTTC. Translation gives CASSYLAGGEKTQYF.

The J gene is TRBJ2-7, the V gene TRBV10-2; D perhaps matches TRBD1 (5 bases). CDR1 and CDR2 from the germline V gene are WSHSY and SAAADI. The length of the CDR3 is 13 residues. With 0 bases removed from V and 6 bases from J, the gap between germline ends came to 9 bases. CDR3 in DNA: TGCGCCAGCAGTGAGTCGGGCAGGGTCGAGCAGTACTTC. Translation gives CASSESGRVEQYF.